Reported below is one TCR beta chain. The antigen is unknown. This sample was taken from a study of T cell responses to AZD1222 COVID-19 vaccine. General study findings and limits: Nearly half of unique spike-specific TCRs reportedly avoided B.1.351 and B.1.1.7 mutated regions. Repertoire collection took place solely once the T cell response had peaked.

The CDR3 is 16 amino acids. Trimming removed 0 bases from V and 5 bases from J; junction bases left unmatched: 4. Germline values: CDR1 MNHEY, CDR2 SVGAGI. Clones were sequenced by immunoSEQ multiplex PCR, and TCRdb holds only the in-frame ones, with some missing. The sample shows about 83,000 clones, 75% to 95% of them seen only once. Sequences were derived from peripheral blood, sampled 28 days after the second AZD1222 dose. V gene TRBV6-5 combines with J gene TRBJ2-1, with 10 bases identical to TRBD2. This clonotype was obtained from an adult who received the AZD1222 COVID-19 vaccine. The CDR3, as DNA: TGTGCCAGCAGTTACTCTAGCGGGAGGAGGGACAATGAGCAGTTCTTC. This sequence encodes CASSYSSGRRDNEQFF.